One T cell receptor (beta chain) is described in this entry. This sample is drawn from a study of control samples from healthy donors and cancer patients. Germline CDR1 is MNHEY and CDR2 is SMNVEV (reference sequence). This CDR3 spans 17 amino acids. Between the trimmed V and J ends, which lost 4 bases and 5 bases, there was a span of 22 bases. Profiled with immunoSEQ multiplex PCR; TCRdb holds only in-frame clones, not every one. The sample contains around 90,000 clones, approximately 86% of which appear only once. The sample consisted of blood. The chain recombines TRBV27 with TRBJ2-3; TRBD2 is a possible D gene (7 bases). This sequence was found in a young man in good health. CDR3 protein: CASSYTLGGGRIDTQYF. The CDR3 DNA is TGTGCCAGCAGTTACACTCTAGGGGGGGGGCGCATAGATACGCAGTATTTT.